The clone carrying this T cell receptor beta chain turned up a few times. Germline-derived CDR1 and CDR2 are SEHNR and FQNEAQ (reference sequence). This CDR3 contains 17 residues. The germline V and J ends were trimmed by 4 bases and 0 bases, with 19 bases remaining between them. One entry per CDR3 protein, called by TCRdb with MiXCR from the PCR reads. The sample includes about 320,000 distinct CDR3 sequences, about a fifth of them seen just once. This specimen belongs to a study of molecular identifiers for immune sequencing clone quantification. Looking at the study overall: Sequencing covered four of five parts into which replicate RNA from around 20,000 or 100,000 naive CD8 cells was split.

The specimen sequenced was naive CD8+ T cells from blood, with Jurkat cell RNA spiked in. Regarding subset: FACS-sorted CD8+CD4-CCR7+CD45RA+ naive T cells. The J gene is TRBJ2-7, the V gene TRBV7-9; D gene unclear. This TCR came from a human donor in good health. Some libraries in this study had Jurkat cell RNA spiked in. The CDR3 loop reads CASSSSSGSTSSYEQYF. In nucleotides, the CDR3 is TGTGCCAGCAGCTCCTCATCCGGTTCCACAAGCTCCTACGAGCAGTACTTC.